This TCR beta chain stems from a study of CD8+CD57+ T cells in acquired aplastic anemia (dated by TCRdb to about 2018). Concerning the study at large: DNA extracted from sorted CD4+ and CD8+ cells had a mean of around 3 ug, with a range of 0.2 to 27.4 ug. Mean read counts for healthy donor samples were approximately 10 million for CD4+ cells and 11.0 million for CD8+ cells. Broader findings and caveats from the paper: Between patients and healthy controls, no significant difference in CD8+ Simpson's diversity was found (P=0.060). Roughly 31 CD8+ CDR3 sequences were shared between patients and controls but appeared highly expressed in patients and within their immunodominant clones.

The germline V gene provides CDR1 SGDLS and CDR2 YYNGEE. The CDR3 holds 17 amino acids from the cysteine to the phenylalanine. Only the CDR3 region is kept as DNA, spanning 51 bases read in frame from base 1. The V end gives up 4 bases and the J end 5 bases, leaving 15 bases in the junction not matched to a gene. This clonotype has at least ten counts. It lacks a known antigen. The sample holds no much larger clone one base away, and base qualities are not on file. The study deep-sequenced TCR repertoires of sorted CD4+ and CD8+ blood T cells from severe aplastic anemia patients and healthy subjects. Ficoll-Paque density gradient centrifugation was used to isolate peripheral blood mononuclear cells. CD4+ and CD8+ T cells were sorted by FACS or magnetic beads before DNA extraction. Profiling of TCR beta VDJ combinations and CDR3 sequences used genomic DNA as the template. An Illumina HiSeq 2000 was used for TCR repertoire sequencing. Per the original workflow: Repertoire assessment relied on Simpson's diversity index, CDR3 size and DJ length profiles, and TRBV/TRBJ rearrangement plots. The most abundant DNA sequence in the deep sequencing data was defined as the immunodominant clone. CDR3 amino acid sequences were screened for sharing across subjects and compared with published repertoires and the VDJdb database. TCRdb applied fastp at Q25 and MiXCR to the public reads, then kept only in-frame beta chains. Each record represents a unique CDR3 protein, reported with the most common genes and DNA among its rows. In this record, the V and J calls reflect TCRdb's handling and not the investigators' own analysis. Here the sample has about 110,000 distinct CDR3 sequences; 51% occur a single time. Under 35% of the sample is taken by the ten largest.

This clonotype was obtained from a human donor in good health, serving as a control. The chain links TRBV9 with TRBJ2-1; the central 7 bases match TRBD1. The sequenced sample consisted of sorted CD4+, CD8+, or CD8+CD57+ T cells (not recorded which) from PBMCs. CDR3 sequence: CASSHSRQGSLNNEQFF. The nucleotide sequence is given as TGTGCCAGCAGCCACAGCCGACAGGGCTCACTCAACAATGAGCAGTTCTTC.